The clone carrying this T cell receptor beta chain was recorded a few times. Primers included in the PCR were 60 Vbeta and 13 Jbeta primers. TCRdb keeps only in-frame clones here, not all; method: immunoSEQ multiplex PCR. The sample gives around 100,000 clones, roughly 80% of which show up once; 22% is in the top ten. These data originate in a study of cytomegalovirus exposure and HLA in healthy donors. The overall study: In an early release, HLA-typed donors contributed tens of millions of unique TCR sequences.

The germline CDR1 and CDR2 sequences are SGHRS and YFSETQ. CDR3 length: 14 amino acids. The V and J ends lost 6 bases and 8 bases respectively, with 20 bases between them. The chain uses TRBV5-1 and TRBJ1-2, with D possibly matching TRBD1 (5 bases). This receptor was identified in a man between 25 and 39 years old in good health and CMV-seropositive. The sequenced material came from PBMCs. The CDR3 loop is CASNVLGQRGGYTF. CDR3 DNA sequence: TGCGCCAGCAACGTCCTGGGGCAGCGCGGCGGCTACACCTTC.